The present entry profiles one TCR beta chain with its context. These data are taken from a study of blood T cell repertoires in COVID-19. As for the study in general: Samples came from the United States, Italy and Spain, spanning acute and convalescent COVID-19. The analysed material was cDNA or gDNA that came from T cells, B-cell-depleted T cells, or PBMCs.

Authors' data handling: Estimates of nucleated cell counts were drawn from the amplification of reference gene primers. Clones were sequenced by immunoSEQ multiplex PCR, and TCRdb holds only the in-frame ones, with some missing. The V and J calls and clone size come from that table; D and trimming were worked out from the DNA. This table holds about 17,000 clones, roughly nine tenths found once. The ends were cut back, 4 bases at V and 3 bases at J, with 8 bases in the middle. Germline-derived CDR1 and CDR2 are SGHRS and YFSETQ. CDR3 size: 12 residues. The specimen was peripheral blood. This chain joins TRBV5-1 and TRBJ2-7, with a weak D call TRBD2 (5 bases). This clonotype was sampled from a man in his fifties or sixties with active COVID-19. The CDR3 DNA reads TGCGCCAGCAGCCCCGAGGGCTACGAGCAGTACTTC. This gives the protein CASSPEGYEQYF. Full variable domain (missing parts from reference TRBV5-1 and TRBJ2-7): KAGVTQTPRYLIKTRGQQVTLSCSPISGHRSVSWYQQTPGQGLQFLFEYFSETQRNKGNFPGRFSGRQFSNSRSEMNVSTLELGDSALYLCASSPEGYEQYFGPGTRLTVT.